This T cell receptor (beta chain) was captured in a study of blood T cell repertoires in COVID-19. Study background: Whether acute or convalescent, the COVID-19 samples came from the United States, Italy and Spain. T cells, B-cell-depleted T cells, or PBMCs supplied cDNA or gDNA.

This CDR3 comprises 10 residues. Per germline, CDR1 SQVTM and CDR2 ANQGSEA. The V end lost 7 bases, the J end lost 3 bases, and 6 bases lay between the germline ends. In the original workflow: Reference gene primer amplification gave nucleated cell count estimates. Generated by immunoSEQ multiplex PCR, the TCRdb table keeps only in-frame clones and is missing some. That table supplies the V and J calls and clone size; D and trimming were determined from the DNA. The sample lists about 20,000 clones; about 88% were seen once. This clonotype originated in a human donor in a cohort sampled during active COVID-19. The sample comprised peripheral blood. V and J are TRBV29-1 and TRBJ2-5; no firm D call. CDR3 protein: CSALEETQYF. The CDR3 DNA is TGCAGCGCCTTAGAAGAGACCCAGTACTTC.